The sequence of this T cell receptor beta chain was determined in a study of shared clonotypes between healthy human individuals. Study as a whole: Donor composition was a couple of women and three men, aged 18 to 49.

There are 15 residues in the CDR3. Germline-derived CDR1 and CDR2 are SGHVS and FQNEAQ. Trimming removed 6 bases from V and 4 bases from J, with 18 bases in between. The table came from immunoSEQ multiplex PCR; TCRdb's copy has only in-frame clones and leaves some out. The table has around 430,000 clones, 79% seen once. This clone appeared a few times. This sequence was found in a woman in her thirties or forties in good health. Some clones in this sample may be carry-over from other donors' samples. The chain uses TRBV7-8 and TRBJ2-5; no clear D. The sequencing sample was made of PBMCs. CDR3 DNA sequence: TGTGCCAGCAGTCGAGATGTGGGCGCTGCAGAGACCCAGTACTTC. Protein product: CASSRDVGAAETQYF.